Each of the 22 T cell receptor beta chains below was sequenced from the same sample in a study of blood T cells in healthy people across ages. A J-beta primer mix and a sample-barcoded 5' primer were used in a second PCR of about 7 to 11 cycles. TCRdb used MiXCR to reprocess the 5' RACE reads, holding one entry per CDR3 protein. The repertoire holds more than 1.4 million distinct CDR3 sequences, with about 40% as singletons. Material for sequencing was blood. Receptors were obtained from a woman between 18 and 29 years old in good health.

This clonotype was detected a few times. This chain connects TRBV10-3 to TRBJ2-7; unclear D gene. The CDR3 consists of 15 residues. V gave up 0 bases and J gave up 0 bases, with 9 bases separating them. Germline V gene data show CDR1 as ENHRY and CDR2 as SYGVKD. CDR3 loop: CAISESTVTSYEQYF. DNA of the CDR3: TGTGCCATCAGTGAGTCCACAGTGACCTCCTACGAGCAGTACTTC.

The J gene is TRBJ1-2, the V gene TRBV25-1, with a possible D match to TRBD1 (6 bases). CDR1 MGHDK and CDR2 SYGVNS come from the germline V gene. The CDR3 extends over 12 amino acids. V was trimmed by 6 bases and J by 7 bases, leaving 12 bases between them. The CDR3 is CASRTGLSGYTF. The CDR3 DNA reads TGTGCCAGCAGGACAGGCTTAAGTGGCTACACCTTC.

This clonotype was observed a few times. The chain couples TRBV7-9 to TRBJ2-5; D gene unclear. V lost 5 bases and J lost 1, with 11 bases in between. This CDR3 has 14 amino acids. Germline CDR1 and CDR2: SEHNR and FQNEAQ (reference sequence). The DNA for the CDR3 is TGTGCCAGCAGCCCCTTGGGCAGCCAAGAGACCCAGTACTTC. Translation: CASSPLGSQETQYF.

This chain uses TRBV28 with TRBJ1-5, with 7 positions matching TRBD1. This CDR3 region has 14 residues. The J segment lost 5 bases and the V segment lost 8 bases, leaving 9 bases of the junction unmatched. Germline values: CDR1 MDHEN, CDR2 SYDVKM. In DNA form, the CDR3 reads TGTGCCAGCGCCCAGGGGGACACGTATCAGCCCCAGCATTTT. Residues: CASAQGDTYQPQHF.

V and J are TRBV20-1 and TRBJ2-4; D not resolved. The tail of the sequence fits TRBJ2-7 better, so the J call may be wrong. This CDR3 spans 11 amino acids. Germline V gives CDR1 DFQATT, CDR2 SNEGSKA (reference sequence). The CDR3 DNA reads as TGCAGTGCTAGACCCTTAGCCGAGCAGTACTTC. It translates to CSARPLAEQYF.

J is TRBJ2-1 and V is TRBV27; D is possibly TRBD1 or TRBD2 (6 bases each). The CDR3 loop spans 22 amino acids. V lost 8 bases to trimming and J lost 5 bases, with 40 bases between them. Germline values: CDR1 MNHEY, CDR2 SMNVEV (reference sequence). The CDR3 sequence: CASFFKLRKGGEVTGIDNEQFF. The CDR3, as DNA: TGTGCCAGCTTTTTCAAGTTGAGGAAGGGAGGAGAGGTAACAGGGATCGACAATGAGCAGTTCTTC.

In this sample, this clonotype turned up a few times. This rearrangement joins TRBV20-1 to TRBJ2-5; 8 nucleotides align to TRBD2. The trim removed 5 bases at V and 5 bases at J, leaving 10 bases unmatched. The CDR3 runs 14 residues. In germline, CDR1 is DFQATT, CDR2 SNEGSKA (reference sequence). DNA of the CDR3: TGCAGTGCTTCCGGGACTAGAGAGCTGGAGACCCAGTACTTC. Residues: CSASGTRELETQYF.

V and J are TRBV25-1 and TRBJ1-3; D is ambiguous. Trimming pared 5 bases from V and 0 bases from J, leaving 17 bases between. The germline V gene has CDR1 MGHDK and CDR2 SYGVNS. This CDR3 is built from 17 residues. CDR3 DNA sequence: TGTGCCAGCAGTCCCCAAATCGGTCAGTCCTCTGGAAACACCATATATTTT. Protein product: CASSPQIGQSSGNTIYF.

This clonotype was observed once. This chain joins TRBV27 and TRBJ2-3; D might be TRBD2 (7 bases). The CDR3 has 15 residues. Germline lookup yields CDR1 MNHEY and CDR2 SMNVEV (reference sequence). V was pared by 7 bases and J by 2 bases, with 16 bases between. CDR3 nucleotides: TGTGCCAGCACCAGGGGACTACCATACACAGATACGCAGTATTTT. Its protein product is CASTRGLPYTDTQYF.

Concerning this clonotype itself: An end of the junction does not agree with germline; a read error may underlie this. The V and J genes are TRBV7-9 and TRBJ1-6; D is undetermined. This CDR3 comprises 15 residues. Germline lookup yields CDR1 SEHNR and CDR2 FQNEAQ (reference sequence). In DNA form, the CDR3 reads TGTGCCAGCAGCCCCGACGGAGGCTATAATGCACCCCTCCACTTT. The encoded protein is CASSPDGGYNAPLHF.

This rearrangement joins TRBV2 to TRBJ2-4; 7 nucleotides match TRBD1. Gene TRBJ2-7 matches the end of the DNA better, so the J call may be wrong. The V gene's germline CDR1 is SNHLY and CDR2 FYNNEI. The CDR3 runs 15 residues. The CDR3 nucleotides read TGTGCCAGCACCAGGACAGGTCCTAGCTCCTACGAGCAGTACTTC. The encoded protein is CASTRTGPSSYEQYF.

The sample holds a few counts of this clonotype. The genes are TRBV12-3 or TRBV12-4 and TRBJ2-5; possibly TRBD1 or TRBD2 for D (6 bases each). The CDR3 is made up of 14 amino acids. Deletions cut 6 bases from V and 5 bases from J, with 16 bases between. The CDR3 is CASSPSGAEETQYF. The CDR3 DNA sequence: TGTGCCAGCAGCCCTTCGGGGGCCGAGGAGACCCAGTACTTC.

The CDR3 nucleotides are TGCAGTGCTAGCTTACCCACAGATACGCAGTATTTT. Translated, it gives CSASLPTDTQYF. The V gene is TRBV20-1, the J gene TRBJ2-3; D unclear. CDR1 and CDR2 (germline): DFQATT, SNEGSKA (reference sequence). The CDR3 has 12 amino acids. Trimming took 3 bases from V and 2 from J, leaving 6 bases between them.

This clonotype appeared a few times. CDR3 DNA sequence: TGTGCCAGCAGTGAAAGGGCAGCGCTCTATGGCTACACCTTC. Protein sequence: CASSERAALYGYTF. The chain is built from TRBV2 and TRBJ1-2, with D unclear. CDR1 SNHLY and CDR2 FYNNEI come from the germline V gene. Between the trimmed V and J ends, which lost 2 bases and 4 bases, there was a span of 11 bases. This CDR3 is 14 amino acids long.

This clonotype was recorded at least ten times. The chain joins TRBV3-1 to TRBJ1-1; the D gene is possibly TRBD1 (5 bases). The CDR3 sequence is 11 residues long. The ends were cut back, 8 bases at V and 7 bases at J, with 11 bases in the middle. CDR1 is LGHDT, CDR2 YNNKEL, per germline (reference sequence). The CDR3: CASQGNVEAFF. The CDR3 bases are TGTGCCAGCCAGGGTAATGTTGAAGCTTTCTTT.

This clonotype occurred a few times. The chain carries TRBV12-3 or TRBV12-4 and TRBJ2-7, with D uncertain. This CDR3 has 12 amino acids. Between the trimmed V and J ends, which lost 3 bases and 2 bases, there was a span of 5 bases. As DNA, the CDR3 is TGTGCCAGCAGTTTGAAGGCCTACGAGCAGTACTTC. It encodes CASSLKAYEQYF.

The CDR3 region is CASSLQTSGEQFF. CDR3 sequence (DNA): TGTGCCAGCAGTTTACAGACTAGCGGGGAGCAGTTCTTC. The chain employs TRBV12-3 or TRBV12-4 and TRBJ2-1, with TRBD2 matching 10 bases. CDR3 length equals 13 residues. V was clipped by 2 bases and J by 10 bases; unmatched bases: 2.

This clonotype was seen only a few times. The chain uses TRBV9 and TRBJ1-5; no definite D call. Deletions cut 0 bases from V and 6 bases from J, with 10 bases between. The CDR3 runs 14 residues. Germline loops: CDR1 SGDLS, CDR2 YYNGEE. CDR3 DNA sequence: TGTGCCAGCAGCGTAGAACATTGTAGTCAGCCCCAGCATTTT. Translated, it gives CASSVEHCSQPQHF.

This clonotype was found a few times. The V and J genes are TRBV6-2 or TRBV6-3 and TRBJ2-3, with TRBD2 matching over 13 bases. Germline trimming cut 9 bases from V and 0 bases from J; bases unmatched to any gene: 12. The V gene's germline CDR1 is MNHEY and CDR2 SVGEGT. The CDR3 is 18 residues long. In DNA, the CDR3 is TGTGCCAGATACACGAGGACTAGCGGGAGTATAAGCACAGATACGCAGTATTTT. It encodes CARYTRTSGSISTDTQYF.

This clonotype was recorded a few times. The rearrangement joins TRBV10-3 to TRBJ2-3, with D unclear. Trimming took 1 base from V and 6 from J, leaving 8 bases between them. Germline V CDR1 and CDR2: ENHRY, SYGVKD. This CDR3 is built from 13 residues. Here the CDR3 DNA reads TGTGCCATCAGTGAGTTCCGTACGGATACGCAGTATTTT. It specifies CAISEFRTDTQYF.

The chain links TRBV6-6 to TRBJ1-4; weak D call: TRBD1 (6 bases). The CDR3 is 14 residues long. Trimming removed 6 bases at V and 8 bases at J, with 16 bases between. Germline loops: CDR1 MNHNY, CDR2 SVGAGI (reference sequence). The CDR3 DNA follows: TGTGCCAGCAGACCACAGGGAAAGGTCGAAAAACTGTTTTTT. Translated: CASRPQGKVEKLFF.

The chain recombines TRBV3-1 with TRBJ1-6; 8 nucleotides line up with TRBD1. With V trimmed by 3 bases and J by 4 bases, 8 bases remained unmatched. Germline CDR1 is LGHDT and CDR2 is YNNKEL (reference sequence). The CDR3 has 17 residues. This chain's CDR3 is CASSQDRANFYNSPLHF. CDR3 nucleotides: TGTGCCAGCAGCCAGGACAGGGCCAATTTTTATAATTCACCCCTCCACTTT.